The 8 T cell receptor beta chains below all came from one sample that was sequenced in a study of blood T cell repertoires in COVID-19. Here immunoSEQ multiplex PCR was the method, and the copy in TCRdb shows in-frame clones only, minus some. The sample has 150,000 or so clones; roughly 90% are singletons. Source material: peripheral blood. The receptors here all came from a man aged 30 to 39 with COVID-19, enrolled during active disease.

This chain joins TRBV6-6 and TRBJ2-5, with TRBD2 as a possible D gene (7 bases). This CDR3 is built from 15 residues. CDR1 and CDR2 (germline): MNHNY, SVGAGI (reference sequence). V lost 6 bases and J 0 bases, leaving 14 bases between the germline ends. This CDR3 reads CASRGGDKYQETQYF. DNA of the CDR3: TGTGCCAGCAGGGGGGGGGACAAGTACCAAGAGACCCAGTACTTC.

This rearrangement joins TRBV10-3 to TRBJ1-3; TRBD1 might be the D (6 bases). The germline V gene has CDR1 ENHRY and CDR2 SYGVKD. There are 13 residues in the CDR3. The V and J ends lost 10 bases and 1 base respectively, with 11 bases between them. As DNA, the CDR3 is TGTGCCACCGAGACAGGATCTGGAAACACCATATATTTT. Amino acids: CATETGSGNTIYF.

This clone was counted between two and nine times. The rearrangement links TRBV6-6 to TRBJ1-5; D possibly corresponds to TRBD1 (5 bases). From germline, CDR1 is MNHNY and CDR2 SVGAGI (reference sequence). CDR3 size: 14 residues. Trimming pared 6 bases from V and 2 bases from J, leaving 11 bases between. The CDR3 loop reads CASSRGTGNQPQHF. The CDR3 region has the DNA TGTGCCAGCAGCCGCGGGACGGGCAATCAGCCCCAGCATTTT.

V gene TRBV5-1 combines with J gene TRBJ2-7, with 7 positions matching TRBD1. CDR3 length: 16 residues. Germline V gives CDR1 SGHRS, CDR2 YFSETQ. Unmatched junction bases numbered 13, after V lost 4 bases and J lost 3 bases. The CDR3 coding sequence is TGCGCCAGCAGCGACCAAGGACAGGCGGGCCTCTACGAGCAGTACTTC. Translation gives CASSDQGQAGLYEQYF.

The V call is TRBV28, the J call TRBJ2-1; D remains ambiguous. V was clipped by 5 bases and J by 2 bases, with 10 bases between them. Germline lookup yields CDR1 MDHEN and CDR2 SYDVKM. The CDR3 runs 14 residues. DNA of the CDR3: TGTGCCAGCAGTATCTCTTCTCCCTACAATGAGCAGTTCTTC. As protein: CASSISSPYNEQFF.

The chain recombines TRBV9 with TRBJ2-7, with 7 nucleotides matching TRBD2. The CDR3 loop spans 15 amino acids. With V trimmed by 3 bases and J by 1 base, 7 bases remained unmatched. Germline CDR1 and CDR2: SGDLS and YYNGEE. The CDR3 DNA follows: TGTGCCAGCAGCGCTCAAGCGGGGAATTCCTACGAGCAGTACTTC. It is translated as CASSAQAGNSYEQYF. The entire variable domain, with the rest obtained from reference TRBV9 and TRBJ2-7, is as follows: DSGVTQTPKHLITATGQRVTLRCSPRSGDLSVYWYQQSLDQGLQFLIQYYNGEERAKGNILERFSAQQFPDLHSELNLSSLELGDSALYFCASSAQAGNSYEQYFGPGTRLTVT.

CDR3 residues: CASSPGRNSPLHF. In DNA form, the CDR3 reads TGTGCCAGCAGCCCGGGAAGAAATTCACCCCTCCACTTT. V is TRBV7-3 and J is TRBJ1-6; D unresolved. The CDR3 loop spans 13 amino acids. Germline V gene lookup returns CDR1 SGHTA and CDR2 FQGTGA. V was clipped by 5 bases and J by 7 bases, with 9 bases between them.

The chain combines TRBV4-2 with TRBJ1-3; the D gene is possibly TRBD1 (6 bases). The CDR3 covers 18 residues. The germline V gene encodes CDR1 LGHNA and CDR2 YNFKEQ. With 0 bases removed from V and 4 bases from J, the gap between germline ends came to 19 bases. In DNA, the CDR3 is TGTGCCAGCAGCCAAGATCGGGCGATAGGGGGATCGGGAAACACCATATATTTT. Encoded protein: CASSQDRAIGGSGNTIYF.